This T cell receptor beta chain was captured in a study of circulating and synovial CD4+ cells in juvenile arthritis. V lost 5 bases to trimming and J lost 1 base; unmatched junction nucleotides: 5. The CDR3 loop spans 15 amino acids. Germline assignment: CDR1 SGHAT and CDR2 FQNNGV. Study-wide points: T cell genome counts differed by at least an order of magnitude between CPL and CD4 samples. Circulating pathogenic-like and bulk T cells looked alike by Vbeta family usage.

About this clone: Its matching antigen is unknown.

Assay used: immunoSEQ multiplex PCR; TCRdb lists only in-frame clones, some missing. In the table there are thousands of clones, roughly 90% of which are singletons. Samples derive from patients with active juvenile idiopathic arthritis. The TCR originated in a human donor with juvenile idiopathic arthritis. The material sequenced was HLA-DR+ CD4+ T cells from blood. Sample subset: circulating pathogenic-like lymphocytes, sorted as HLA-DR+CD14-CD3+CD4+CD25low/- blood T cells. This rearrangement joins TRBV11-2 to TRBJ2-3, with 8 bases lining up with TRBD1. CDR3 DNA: TGTGCCAGCAGCCGGGACAGGTCACGCACAGATACGCAGTATTTT. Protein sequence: CASSRDRSRTDTQYF.